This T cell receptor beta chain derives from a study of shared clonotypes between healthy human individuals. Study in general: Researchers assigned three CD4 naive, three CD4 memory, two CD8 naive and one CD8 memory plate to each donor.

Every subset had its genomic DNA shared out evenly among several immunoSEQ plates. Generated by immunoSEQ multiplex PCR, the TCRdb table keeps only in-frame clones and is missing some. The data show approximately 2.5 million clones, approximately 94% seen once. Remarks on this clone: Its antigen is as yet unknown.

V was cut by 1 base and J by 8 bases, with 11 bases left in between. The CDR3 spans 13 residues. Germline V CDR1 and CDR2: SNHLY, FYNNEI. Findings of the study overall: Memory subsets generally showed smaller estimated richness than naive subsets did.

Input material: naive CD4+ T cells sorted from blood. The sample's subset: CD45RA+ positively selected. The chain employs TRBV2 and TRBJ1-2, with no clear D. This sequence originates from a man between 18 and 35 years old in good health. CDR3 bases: TGTGCCAGCAGTGAAGGATTAGGGAGCGGCTACACCTTC. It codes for CASSEGLGSGYTF.